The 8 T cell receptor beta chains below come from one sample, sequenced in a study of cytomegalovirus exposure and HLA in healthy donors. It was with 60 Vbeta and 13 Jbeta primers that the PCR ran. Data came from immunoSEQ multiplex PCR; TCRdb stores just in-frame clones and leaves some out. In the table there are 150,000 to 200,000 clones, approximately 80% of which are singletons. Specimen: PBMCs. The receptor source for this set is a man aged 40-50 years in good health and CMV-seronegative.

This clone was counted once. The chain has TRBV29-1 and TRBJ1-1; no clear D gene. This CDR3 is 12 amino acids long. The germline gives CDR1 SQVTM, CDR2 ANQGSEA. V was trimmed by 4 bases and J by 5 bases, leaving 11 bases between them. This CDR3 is CSVGLRETEAFF. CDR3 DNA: TGCAGCGTTGGTTTGAGAGAGACTGAAGCTTTCTTT.

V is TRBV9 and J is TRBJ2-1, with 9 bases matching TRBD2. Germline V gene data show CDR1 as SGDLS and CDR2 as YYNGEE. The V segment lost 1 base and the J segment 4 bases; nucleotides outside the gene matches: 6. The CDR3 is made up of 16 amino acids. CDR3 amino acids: CASSVYAAGGYNEQFF. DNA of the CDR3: TGTGCCAGCAGCGTATACGCAGCGGGGGGATACAATGAGCAGTTCTTC.

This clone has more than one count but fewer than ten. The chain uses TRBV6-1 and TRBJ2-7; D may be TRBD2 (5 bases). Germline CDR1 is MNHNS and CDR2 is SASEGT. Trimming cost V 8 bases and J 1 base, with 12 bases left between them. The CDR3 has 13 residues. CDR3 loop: CASRERVSYEQYF. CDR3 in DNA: TGTGCCAGCCGGGAAAGGGTATCCTACGAGCAGTACTTC.

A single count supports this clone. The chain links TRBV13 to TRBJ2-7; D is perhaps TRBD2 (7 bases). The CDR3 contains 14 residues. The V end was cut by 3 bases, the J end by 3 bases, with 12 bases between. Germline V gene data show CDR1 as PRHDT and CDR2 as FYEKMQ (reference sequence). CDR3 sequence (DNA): TGTGCCAGCAGCTTGCGGGGGCCCAACTACGAGCAGTACTTC. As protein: CASSLRGPNYEQYF. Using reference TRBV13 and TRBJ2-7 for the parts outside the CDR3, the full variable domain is AAGVIQSPRHLIKEKRETATLKCYPIPRHDTVYWYQQGPGQDPQFLISFYEKMQSDKGSIPDRFSAQQFSDYHSELNMSSLELGDSALYFCASSLRGPNYEQYFGPGTRLTVT.

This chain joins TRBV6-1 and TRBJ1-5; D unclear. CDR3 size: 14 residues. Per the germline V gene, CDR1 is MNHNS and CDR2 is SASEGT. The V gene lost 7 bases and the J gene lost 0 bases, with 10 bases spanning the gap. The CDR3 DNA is TGTGCCAGCACCGGGGAGTCTAGCAATCAGCCCCAGCATTTT. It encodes CASTGESSNQPQHF.

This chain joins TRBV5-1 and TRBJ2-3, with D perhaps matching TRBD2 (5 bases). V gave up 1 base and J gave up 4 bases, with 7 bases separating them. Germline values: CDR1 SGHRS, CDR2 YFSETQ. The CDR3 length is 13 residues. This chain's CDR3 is CASSLSEADTQYF. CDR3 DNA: TGCGCCAGCAGCTTGTCGGAGGCAGATACGCAGTATTTT.

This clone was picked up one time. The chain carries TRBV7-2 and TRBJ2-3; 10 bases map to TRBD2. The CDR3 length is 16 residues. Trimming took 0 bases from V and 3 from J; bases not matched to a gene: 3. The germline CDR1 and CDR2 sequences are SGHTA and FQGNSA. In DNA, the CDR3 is TGTGCCAGCAGCTTAGCCCAGCGGGGGGGAACAGATACGCAGTATTTT. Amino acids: CASSLAQRGGTDTQYF. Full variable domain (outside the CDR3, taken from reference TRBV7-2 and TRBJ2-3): GAGVSQSPSNKVTEKGKDVELRCDPISGHTALYWYRQSLGQGLEFLIYFQGNSAPDKSGLPSDRFSAERTGGSVSTLTIQRTQQEDSAVYLCASSLAQRGGTDTQYFGPGTRLTVL.

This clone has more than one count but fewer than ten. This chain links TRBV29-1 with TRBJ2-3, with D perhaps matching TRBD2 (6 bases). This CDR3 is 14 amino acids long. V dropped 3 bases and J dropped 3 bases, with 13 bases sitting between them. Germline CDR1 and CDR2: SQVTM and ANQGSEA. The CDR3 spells CSVEGLRGTDTQYF. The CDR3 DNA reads TGCAGCGTTGAGGGCCTCCGGGGGACAGATACGCAGTATTTT.